This T cell receptor beta chain came from a study of a mutant IDH1 vaccine in newly diagnosed glioma. Whole-study context: Sex distribution of treated patients was around 62% male and roughly 40% female; mean age was around 40 years.

Worth noting for this clone: Its specificity is not known.

CDR3 length: 18 amino acids. Between the trimmed V and J ends, which lost 1 base and 1 base, there was a span of 17 bases. The germline V gene has CDR1 LNHDA and CDR2 SQIVND (reference sequence). As to time point: week 23, last vaccination. Each dose delivered 300 ug of mutant IDH1 20-mer peptide subcutaneously with imiquimod. Method: immunoSEQ multiplex PCR; TCRdb's copy keeps in-frame clones and lacks some. The data show tens of thousands of clones, over 70% seen once. The chain is built from TRBV19 and TRBJ2-1; maybe TRBD1 (6 bases). The source was PBMCs, collected from a glioma patient whose treatment included an IDH1 peptide vaccine. This TCR was sampled from a man aged 40-49 years with glioma. CDR3 amino acids: CASSIGPLGRGSYNEQFF. CDR3 nucleotide sequence: TGTGCCAGTAGTATAGGCCCCTTAGGAAGGGGGTCCTACAATGAGCAGTTCTTC.